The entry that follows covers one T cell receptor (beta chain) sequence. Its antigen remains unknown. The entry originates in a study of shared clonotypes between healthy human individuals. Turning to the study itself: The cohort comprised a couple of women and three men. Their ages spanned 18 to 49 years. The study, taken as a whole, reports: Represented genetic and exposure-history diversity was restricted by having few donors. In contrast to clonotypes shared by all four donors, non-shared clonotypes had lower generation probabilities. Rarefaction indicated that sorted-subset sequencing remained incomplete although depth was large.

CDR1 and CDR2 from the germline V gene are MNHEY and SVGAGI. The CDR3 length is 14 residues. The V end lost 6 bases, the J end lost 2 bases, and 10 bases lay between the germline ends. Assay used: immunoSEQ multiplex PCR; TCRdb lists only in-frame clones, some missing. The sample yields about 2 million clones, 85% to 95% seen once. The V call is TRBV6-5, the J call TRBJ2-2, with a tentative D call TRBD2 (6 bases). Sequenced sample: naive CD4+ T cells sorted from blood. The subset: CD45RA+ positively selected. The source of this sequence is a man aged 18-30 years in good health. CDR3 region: CASRRLENTGELFF. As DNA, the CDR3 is TGTGCCAGCAGGAGACTAGAAAACACCGGGGAGCTGTTTTTT.